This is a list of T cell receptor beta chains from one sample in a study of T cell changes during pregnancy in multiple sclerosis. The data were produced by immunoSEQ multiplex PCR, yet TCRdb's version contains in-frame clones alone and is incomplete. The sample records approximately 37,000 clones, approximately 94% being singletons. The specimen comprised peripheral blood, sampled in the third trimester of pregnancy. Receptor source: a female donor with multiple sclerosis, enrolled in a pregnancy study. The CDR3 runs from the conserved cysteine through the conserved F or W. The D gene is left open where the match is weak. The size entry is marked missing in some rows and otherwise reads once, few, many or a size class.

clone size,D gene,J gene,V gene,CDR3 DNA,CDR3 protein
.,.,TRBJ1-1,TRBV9,TGTGCCAGCAGCGTCTGGGGAGGAACTGAAGCTTTCTTT,CASSVWGGTEAFF
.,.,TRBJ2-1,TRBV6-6,TGTGCCAGCATCTCAGGGAGGGAGCAGTTCTTC,CASISGREQFF
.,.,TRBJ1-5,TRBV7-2,TGTGCCAGCAGCTTAGTAGAGGCTCAGCCCCAGCATTTT,CASSLVEAQPQHF
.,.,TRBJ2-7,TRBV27,TGTGCCAGCAGCTTCCCAGGGGAAAACGAGCAGTACTTC,CASSFPGENEQYF
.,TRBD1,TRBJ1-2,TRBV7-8,TGTGCCAGCAGCTCGGACAGGGGGCATGACTACACCTTC,CASSSDRGHDYTF
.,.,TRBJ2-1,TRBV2,TGTGCCAGCAGTGTGAACTATGAGCAGTTCTTC,CASSVNYEQFF
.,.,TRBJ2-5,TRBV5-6,TGTGCCAGCAGCTTGGATGGGGGCGCCTCGAAGACCCAGTACTTC,CASSLDGGASKTQYF
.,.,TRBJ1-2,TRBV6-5,TGTGCCAGCGGGAGGGGGGGGGCGGAAGGCTACACCTTC,CASGRGGAEGYTF
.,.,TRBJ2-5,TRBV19,TGTGCCAGTACCATGGGGGGACGTTTTGCGGGACAAGAGACCCAGTACTTC,CASTMGGRFAGQETQYF
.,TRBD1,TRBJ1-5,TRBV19,TGTGCCAGTAGTATGGTGACAGGGGTCAATCAGCCCCAGCATTTT,CASSMVTGVNQPQHF
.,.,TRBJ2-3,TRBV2,TGTGCCAGCAAGAGCCTCGCCACAGATACGCAGTATTTT,CASKSLATDTQYF
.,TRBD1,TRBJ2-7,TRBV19,TGTGCCAGTAGTCCTGGGACAGGGGTCTACGAGCAGTACTTC,CASSPGTGVYEQYF
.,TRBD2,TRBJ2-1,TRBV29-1,TGCAGCGTTGATGGTAGCTCGCGGGAGCGCTCCTACAATGAGCAGTTCTTC,CSVDGSSRERSYNEQFF
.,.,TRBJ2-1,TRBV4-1,TGCGCCAGCAGCCACCTAGACAATGAGCAGTTCTTC,CASSHLDNEQFF
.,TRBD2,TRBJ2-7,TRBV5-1,TGCGCCAGCAGCTTGGGCAGGGCTAGCGGGGGGGCGTACGAGCAGTACTTC,CASSLGRASGGAYEQYF
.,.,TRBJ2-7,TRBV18,TGTGCCAGCTCAGACAGGAGACAGTCCTACGAGCAGTACTTC,CASSDRRQSYEQYF
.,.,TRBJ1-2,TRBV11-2,TGTGCCAGCAGCTTAGATCCCGGCGGATCCTATGGCTACACCTTC,CASSLDPGGSYGYTF
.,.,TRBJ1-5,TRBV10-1,TGCGCCAGCAGTGAGCCCCCCGGCAGGGAACCAGCCCCCCAGCATTTT,CASSEPPGREPAPQHF
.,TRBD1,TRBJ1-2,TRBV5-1,TGCGCCAGCAGCCCGGAGACAGGGTATGGCTACACCTTC,CASSPETGYGYTF
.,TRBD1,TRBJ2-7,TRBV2,TGTGCCAGCAGTGCCGGGACAGGGGAATACGAGCAGTACTTC,CASSAGTGEYEQYF
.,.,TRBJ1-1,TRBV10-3,TGTGCCATCAGTGAGTTAGGGGATTTCGCTGAAGCTTTCTTT,CAISELGDFAEAFF
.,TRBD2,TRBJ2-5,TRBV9,TGTGCCAGCAGCGTAGGACTAGCGGGAGGAAATCGGGAGACCCAGTACTTC,CASSVGLAGGNRETQYF
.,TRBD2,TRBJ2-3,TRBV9,TGTGCCAGCAGCGTCGACCCTAGCGGGATAGGCACAGATACGCAGTATTTT,CASSVDPSGIGTDTQYF
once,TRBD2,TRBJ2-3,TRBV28,TGTGCCAGCACCCATTCCGGACTAGCGGGAGTGGGGGATACGCAGTATTTT,CASTHSGLAGVGDTQYF
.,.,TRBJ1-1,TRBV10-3,TGTGCCATCACCGAAGGGGGGGGTGACACTGAAGCTTTCTTT,CAITEGGGDTEAFF
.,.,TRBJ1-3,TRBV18,TGTGCCAGCTCACCTTCAGGACACATCTCTGGAAACACCATATATTTT,CASSPSGHISGNTIYF
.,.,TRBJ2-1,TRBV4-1,TGCGCCAGCAGCCAGGTAACTAGCTCTTTTGAGCAGTTCTTC,CASSQVTSSFEQFF
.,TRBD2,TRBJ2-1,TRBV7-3,TGTGCCAGCAGCTTGCGGATAGCGGGAGGTGGTGAGCAGTTCTTC,CASSLRIAGGGEQFF
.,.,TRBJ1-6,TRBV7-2,TGTGCCAGCAGCTTAGGTAACCTAAATTCACCCCTCCACTTT,CASSLGNLNSPLHF
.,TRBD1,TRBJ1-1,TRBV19,TGTGCCAGTAGTAACAGGGGCACTGAAGCTTTCTTT,CASSNRGTEAFF
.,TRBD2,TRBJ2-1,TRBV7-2,TGTGCCAGCAGCTCAACTAGCGGGAGGGCATGGGAGCAGTTCTTC,CASSSTSGRAWEQFF
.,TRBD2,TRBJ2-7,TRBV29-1,TGCAGCGTTTTAGCGGGAGCGAGCGAGCAGTACTTC,CSVLAGASEQYF
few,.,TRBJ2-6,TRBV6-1,TGTGCCAGCAGCGACATCTCCGGGGCCAACGTCCTGACTTTC,CASSDISGANVLTF
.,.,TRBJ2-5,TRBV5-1,TGCGCCAGCAGCTTTGGACTCCTGAACCAAGAGACCCAGTACTTC,CASSFGLLNQETQYF
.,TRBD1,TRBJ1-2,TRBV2,TGTGCCAGCAGACCACCGGGACAGGGAACGGACTATGGCTACACCTTC,CASRPPGQGTDYGYTF
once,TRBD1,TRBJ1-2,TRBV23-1,TGCGCCAGCAATCCGGACAGGGGTTGCGGCTACACCTTC,CASNPDRGCGYTF
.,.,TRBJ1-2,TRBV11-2,TGTGCCAGCAGCCTAAGGGGTAACTATGGCTACACCTTC,CASSLRGNYGYTF
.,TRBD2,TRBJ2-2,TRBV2,TGTGCCAGCAGTGAGATAGCGGGGGGGCTCGGGGAGCTGTTTTTT,CASSEIAGGLGELFF
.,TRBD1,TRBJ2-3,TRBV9,TGTGCCAGCAGTGGACAGGTGGGAAGCACAGATACGCAGTATTTT,CASSGQVGSTDTQYF
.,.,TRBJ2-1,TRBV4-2,TGTGCCAGCAGCCAAGAATGGCGGGGCTCCTACAATGAGCAGTTCTTC,CASSQEWRGSYNEQFF
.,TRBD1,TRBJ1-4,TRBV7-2,TGTGCCAGCAGCCCTGGGACAGGACCTAATGAAAAACTGTTTTTT,CASSPGTGPNEKLFF
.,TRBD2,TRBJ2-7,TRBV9,TGTGCCAGCAGCCCGCGACTAGCGGGGGAGTACGAGCAGTACTTC,CASSPRLAGEYEQYF
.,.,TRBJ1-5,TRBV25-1,TGTGCCAGCAGTGAATACTATCCACAGGGTCTCAATCAGCCCCAGCATTTT,CASSEYYPQGLNQPQHF
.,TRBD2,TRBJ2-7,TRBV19,TGTGCCAGTAGTGTACCGGGAGGCACCTACGAGCAGTACTTC,CASSVPGGTYEQYF
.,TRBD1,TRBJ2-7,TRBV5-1,TGCGCCAGCAGTCGGACAGGGGTCTACGAGCAGTACTTC,CASSRTGVYEQYF
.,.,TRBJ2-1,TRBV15,TGTGCCACCAGCGTCAGGTTCCTTGACGAGCAGTTCTTC,CATSVRFLDEQFF
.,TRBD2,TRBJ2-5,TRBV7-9,TGTGCCAGCAGCTTGAGGACTAGCGGGGGGCAAGAGACCCAGTACTTC,CASSLRTSGGQETQYF
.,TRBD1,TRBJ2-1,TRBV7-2,TGTGCCAGCAGCCCAACCGGGACAGTGAACAATGAGCAGTTCTTC,CASSPTGTVNNEQFF
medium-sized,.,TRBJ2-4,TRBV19,TGTGCCAGTAGTATTTGGGGAGACATTCAGTACTTC,CASSIWGDIQYF
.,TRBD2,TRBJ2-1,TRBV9,TGTGCCAGCAGCGTAGATCCACGGGGGAGGGGTTACAATGAGCAGTTCTTC,CASSVDPRGRGYNEQFF